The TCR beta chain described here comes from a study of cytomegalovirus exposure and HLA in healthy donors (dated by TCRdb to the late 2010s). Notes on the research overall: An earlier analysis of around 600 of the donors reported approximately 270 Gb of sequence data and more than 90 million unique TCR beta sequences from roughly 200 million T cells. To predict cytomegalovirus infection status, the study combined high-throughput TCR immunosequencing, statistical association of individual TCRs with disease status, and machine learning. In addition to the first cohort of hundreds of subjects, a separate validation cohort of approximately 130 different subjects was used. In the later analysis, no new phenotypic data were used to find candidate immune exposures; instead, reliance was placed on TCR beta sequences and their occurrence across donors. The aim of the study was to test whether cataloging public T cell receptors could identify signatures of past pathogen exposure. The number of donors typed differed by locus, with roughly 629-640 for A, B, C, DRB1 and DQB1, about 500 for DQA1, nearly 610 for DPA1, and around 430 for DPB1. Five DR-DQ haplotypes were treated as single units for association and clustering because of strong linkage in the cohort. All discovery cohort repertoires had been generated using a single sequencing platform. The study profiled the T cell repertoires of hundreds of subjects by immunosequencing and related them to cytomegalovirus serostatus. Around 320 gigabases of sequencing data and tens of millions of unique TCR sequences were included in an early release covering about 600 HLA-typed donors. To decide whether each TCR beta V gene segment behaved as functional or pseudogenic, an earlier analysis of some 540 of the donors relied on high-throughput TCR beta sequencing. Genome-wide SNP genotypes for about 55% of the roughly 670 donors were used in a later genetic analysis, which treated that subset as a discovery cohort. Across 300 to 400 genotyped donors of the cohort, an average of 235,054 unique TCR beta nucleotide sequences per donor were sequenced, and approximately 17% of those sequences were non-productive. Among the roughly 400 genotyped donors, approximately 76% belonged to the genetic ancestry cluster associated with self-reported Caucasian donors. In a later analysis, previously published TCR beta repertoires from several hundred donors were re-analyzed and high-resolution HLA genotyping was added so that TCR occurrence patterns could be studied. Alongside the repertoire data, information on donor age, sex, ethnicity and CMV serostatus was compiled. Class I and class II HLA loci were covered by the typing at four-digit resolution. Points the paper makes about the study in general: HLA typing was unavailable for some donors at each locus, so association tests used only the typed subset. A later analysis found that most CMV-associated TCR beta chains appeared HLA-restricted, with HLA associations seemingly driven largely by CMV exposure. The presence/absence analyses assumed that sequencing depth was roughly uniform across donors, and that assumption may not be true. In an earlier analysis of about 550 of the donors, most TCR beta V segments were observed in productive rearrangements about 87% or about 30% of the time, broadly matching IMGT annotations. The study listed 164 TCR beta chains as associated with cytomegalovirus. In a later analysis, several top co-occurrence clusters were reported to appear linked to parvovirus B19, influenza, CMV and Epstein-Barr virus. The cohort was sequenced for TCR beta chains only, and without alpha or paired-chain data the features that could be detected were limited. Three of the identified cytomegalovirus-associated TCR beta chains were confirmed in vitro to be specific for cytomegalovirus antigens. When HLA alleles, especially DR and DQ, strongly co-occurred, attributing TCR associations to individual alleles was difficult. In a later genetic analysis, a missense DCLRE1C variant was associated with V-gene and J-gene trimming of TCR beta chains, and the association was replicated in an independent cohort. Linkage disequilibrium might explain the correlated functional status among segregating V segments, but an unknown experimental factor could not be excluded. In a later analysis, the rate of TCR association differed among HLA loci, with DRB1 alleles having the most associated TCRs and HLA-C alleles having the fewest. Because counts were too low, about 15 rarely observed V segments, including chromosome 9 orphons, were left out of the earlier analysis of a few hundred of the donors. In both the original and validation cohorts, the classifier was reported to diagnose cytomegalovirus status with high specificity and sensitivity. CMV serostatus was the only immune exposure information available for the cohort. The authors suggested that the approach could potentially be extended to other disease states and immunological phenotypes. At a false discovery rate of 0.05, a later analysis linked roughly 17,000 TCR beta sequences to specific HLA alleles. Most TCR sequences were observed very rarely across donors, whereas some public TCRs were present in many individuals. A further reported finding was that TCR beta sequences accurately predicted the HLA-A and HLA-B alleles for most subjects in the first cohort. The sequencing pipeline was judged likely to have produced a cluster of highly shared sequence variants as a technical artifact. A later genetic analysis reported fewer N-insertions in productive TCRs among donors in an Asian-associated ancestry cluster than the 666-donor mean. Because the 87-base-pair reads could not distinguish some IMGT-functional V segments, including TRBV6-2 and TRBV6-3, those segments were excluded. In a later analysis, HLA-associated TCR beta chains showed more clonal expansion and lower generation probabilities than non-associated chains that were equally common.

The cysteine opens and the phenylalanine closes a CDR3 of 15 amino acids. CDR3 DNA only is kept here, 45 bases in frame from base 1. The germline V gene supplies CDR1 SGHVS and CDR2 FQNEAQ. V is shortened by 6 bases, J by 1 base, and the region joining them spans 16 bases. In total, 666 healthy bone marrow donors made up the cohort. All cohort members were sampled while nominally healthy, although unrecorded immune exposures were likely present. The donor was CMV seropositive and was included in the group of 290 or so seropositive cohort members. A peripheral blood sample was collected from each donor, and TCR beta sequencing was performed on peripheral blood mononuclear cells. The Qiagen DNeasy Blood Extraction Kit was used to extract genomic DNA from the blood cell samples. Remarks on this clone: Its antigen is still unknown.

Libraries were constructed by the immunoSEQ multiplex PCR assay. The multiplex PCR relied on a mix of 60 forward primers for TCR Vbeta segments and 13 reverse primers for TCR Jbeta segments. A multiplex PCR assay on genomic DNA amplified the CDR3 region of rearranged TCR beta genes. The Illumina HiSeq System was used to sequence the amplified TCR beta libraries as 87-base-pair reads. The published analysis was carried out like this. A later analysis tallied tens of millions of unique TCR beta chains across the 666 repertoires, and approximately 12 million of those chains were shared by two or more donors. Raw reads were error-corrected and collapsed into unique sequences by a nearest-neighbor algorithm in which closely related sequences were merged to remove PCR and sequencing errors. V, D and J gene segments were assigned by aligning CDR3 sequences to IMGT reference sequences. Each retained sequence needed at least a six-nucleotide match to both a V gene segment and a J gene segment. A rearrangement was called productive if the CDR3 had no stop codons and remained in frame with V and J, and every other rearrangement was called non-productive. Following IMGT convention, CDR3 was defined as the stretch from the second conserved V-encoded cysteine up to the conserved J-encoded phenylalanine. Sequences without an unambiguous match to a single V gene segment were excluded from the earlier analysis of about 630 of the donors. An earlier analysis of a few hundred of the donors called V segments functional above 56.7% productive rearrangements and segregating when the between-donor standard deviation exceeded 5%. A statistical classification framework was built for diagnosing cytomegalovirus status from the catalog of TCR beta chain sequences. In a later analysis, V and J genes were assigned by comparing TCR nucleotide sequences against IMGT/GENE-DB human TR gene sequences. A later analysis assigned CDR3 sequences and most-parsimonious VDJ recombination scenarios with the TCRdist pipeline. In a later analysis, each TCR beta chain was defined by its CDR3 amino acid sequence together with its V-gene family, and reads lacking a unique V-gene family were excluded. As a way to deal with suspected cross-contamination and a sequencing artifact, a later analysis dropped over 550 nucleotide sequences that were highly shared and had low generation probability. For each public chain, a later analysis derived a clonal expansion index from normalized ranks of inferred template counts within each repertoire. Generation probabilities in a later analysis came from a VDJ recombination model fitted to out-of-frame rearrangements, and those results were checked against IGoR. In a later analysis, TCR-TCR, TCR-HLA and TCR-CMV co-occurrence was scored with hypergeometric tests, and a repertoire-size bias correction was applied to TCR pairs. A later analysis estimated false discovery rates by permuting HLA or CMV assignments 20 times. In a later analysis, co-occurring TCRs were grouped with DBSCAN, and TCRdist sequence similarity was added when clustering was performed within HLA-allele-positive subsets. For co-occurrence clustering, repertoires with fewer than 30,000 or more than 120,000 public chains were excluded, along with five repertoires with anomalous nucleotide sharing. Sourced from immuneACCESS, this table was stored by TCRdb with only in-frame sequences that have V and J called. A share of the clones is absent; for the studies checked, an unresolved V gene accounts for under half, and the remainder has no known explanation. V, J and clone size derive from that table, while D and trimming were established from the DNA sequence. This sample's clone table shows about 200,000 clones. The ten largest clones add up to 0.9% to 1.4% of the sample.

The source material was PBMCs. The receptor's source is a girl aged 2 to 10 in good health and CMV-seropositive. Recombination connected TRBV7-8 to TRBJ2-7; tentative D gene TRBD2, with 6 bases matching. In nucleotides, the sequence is TGTGCCAGCAGTCGTAGGGCACGGGAGTCCTACGAGCAGTACTTC. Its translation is CASSRRARESYEQYF.